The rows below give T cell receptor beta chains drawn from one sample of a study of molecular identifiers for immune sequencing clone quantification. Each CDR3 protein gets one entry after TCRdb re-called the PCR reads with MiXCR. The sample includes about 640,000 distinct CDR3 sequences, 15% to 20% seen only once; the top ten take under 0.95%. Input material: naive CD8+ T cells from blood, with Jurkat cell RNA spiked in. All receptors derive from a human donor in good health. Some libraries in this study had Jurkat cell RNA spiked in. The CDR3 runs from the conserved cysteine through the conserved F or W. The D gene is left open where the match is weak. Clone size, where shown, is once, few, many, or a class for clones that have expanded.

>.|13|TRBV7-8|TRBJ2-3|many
CASSQGFTDTQYF
TGTGCCAGCAGCCAGGGCTTCACAGATACGCAGTATTTT
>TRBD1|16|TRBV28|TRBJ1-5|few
CASSLRSEGAQQPQHF
TGTGCCAGCAGTTTGCGGTCGGAGGGGGCTCAACAGCCCCAGCATTTT
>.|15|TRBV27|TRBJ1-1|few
CASSTPGGGGTEAFF
TGTGCCAGCAGTACCCCCGGGGGAGGGGGCACTGAAGCTTTCTTT
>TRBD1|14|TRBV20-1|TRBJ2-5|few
CSARDRDSQETQYF
TGCAGTGCTAGAGACCGGGACAGCCAAGAGACCCAGTACTTC
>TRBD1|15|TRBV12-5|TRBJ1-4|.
CVLTGGGWGLEKLFF
TGTGTTCTAACAGGGGGAGGGTGGGGGCTTGAAAAACTGTTTTTT
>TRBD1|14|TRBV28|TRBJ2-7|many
CASSHRGAAYEQYF
TGTGCCAGCAGTCACAGGGGCGCGGCCTACGAGCAGTACTTC
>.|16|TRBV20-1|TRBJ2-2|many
CSARDRLGTNTGELFF
TGCAGTGCTAGAGATCGGCTGGGGACGAACACCGGGGAGCTGTTTTTT
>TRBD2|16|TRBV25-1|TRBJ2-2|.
CASSPEGLGDAGELFF
TGTGCCAGCAGCCCTGAGGGACTAGGCGACGCCGGGGAGCTGTTTTTT
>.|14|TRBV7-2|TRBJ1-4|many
CASSSRGENEKLFF
TGTGCCAGCAGCTCGAGGGGAGAAAATGAAAAACTGTTTTTT
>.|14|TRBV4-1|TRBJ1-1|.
CASSQVPGNTEAFF
TGCGCCAGCAGCCAAGTCCCGGGAAACACTGAAGCTTTCTTT
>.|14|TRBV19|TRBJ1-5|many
CASTRTDSNQPQHF
TGTGCCAGTACTAGGACCGATAGCAATCAGCCCCAGCATTTT
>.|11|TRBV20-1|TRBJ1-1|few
CSARGVPGAFF
TGCAGTGCTAGAGGGGTCCCAGGAGCTTTCTTT
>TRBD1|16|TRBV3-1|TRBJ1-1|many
CASSQGQGMMNTEAFF
TGTGCCAGCAGCCAGGGACAGGGGATGATGAACACTGAAGCTTTCTTT
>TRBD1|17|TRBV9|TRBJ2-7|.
CASSVSGTAMNFYEQYF
TGTGCCAGCAGCGTATCCGGGACAGCCATGAATTTTTACGAGCAGTACTTC
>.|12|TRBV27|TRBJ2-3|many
CASKLGPDTQYF
TGTGCCAGCAAGTTGGGGCCAGATACGCAGTATTTT
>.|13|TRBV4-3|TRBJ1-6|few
CASSPGPSSPLHF
TGCGCCAGCAGCCCGGGACCGTCGTCACCCCTCCACTTT
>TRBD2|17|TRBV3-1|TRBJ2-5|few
CASSPTHGLAGGETQYF
TGTGCCAGCAGCCCTACACACGGACTAGCGGGGGGGGAGACCCAGTACTTC
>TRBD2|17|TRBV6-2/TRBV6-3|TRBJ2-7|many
CASSANLLAGGPGEQYF
TGTGCCAGCAGTGCAAATCTTCTAGCGGGGGGTCCCGGCGAGCAGTACTTC
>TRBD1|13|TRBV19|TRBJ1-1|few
CASRQGIYTEAFF
TGTGCCAGTAGACAGGGGATATACACTGAAGCTTTCTTT
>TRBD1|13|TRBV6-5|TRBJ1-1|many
CATLTGMNTEAFF
TGTGCCACCCTGACAGGGATGAACACTGAAGCTTTCTTT
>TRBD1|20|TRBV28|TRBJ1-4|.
CASSPTPWWDRGQTNEKLSF
TGTGCCAGCAGTCCCACTCCCTGGTGGGACAGGGGCCAAACAAATGAAAAACTGTCTTTT
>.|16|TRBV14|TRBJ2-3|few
CASSQEWTALADTQYF
TGTGCCAGCAGCCAAGAATGGACTGCCCTGGCAGATACGCAGTATTTT
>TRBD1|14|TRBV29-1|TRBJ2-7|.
CSVLGQEGSYEQYF
TGCAGCGTCCTCGGACAGGAAGGCTCCTACGAGCAGTACTTC
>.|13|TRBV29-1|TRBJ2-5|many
CSAEAGAEETQYF
TGCAGCGCAGAAGCAGGGGCTGAAGAGACCCAGTACTTC
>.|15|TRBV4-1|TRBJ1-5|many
CASSLEDRREQPQHF
TGCGCCAGCAGCCTAGAGGACAGACGGGAACAGCCCCAGCATTTT
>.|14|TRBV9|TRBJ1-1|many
CASSVDRVNTEAFF
TGTGCCAGCAGCGTAGACAGAGTGAACACTGAAGCTTTCTTT
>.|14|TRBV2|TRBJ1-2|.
CASSTSELTSGYTF
TGTGCCAGCAGTACCAGCGAATTAACCTCTGGCTACACCTTC
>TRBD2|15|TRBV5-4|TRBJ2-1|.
CASSFLAGENNEQFF
TGCGCCAGCAGCTTCTTAGCGGGAGAAAACAATGAGCAGTTCTTC
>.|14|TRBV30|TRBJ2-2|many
CAWRSLGITGELFF
TGTGCCTGGAGGTCTTTAGGGATCACCGGGGAGCTGTTTTTT
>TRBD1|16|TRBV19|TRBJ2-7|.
CASSIGTGGLFDEQYF
TGTGCCAGTAGTATAGGTACAGGGGGTCTTTTTGACGAGCAGTACTTC
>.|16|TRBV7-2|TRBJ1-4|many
CASSPGPGEPNEKLFF
TGTGCCAGCAGCCCGGGACCGGGGGAACCTAATGAAAAACTGTTTTTT
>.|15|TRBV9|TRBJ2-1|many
CASSVSGKSYNEQFF
TGTGCCAGCAGCGTATCTGGGAAATCCTACAATGAGCAGTTCTTC
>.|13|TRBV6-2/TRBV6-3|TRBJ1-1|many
CASSRGQYTEAFF
TGTGCCAGCAGTAGAGGACAGTACACTGAAGCTTTCTTT
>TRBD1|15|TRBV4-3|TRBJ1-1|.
CASSPDRGWNTEAFF
TGCGCCAGCAGCCCGGACAGGGGATGGAACACTGAAGCTTTCTTT
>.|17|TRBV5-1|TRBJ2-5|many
CASSLVGTQVLQETQYF
TGCGCCAGCAGCTTGGTCGGGACACAGGTTTTACAAGAGACCCAGTACTTC
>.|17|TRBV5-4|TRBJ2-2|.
CASSKLHVGQNTGELFF
TGTGCCAGCAGCAAACTTCATGTGGGACAGAACACCGGGGAGCTGTTTTTT
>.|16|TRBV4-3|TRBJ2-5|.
CASSQDLWGGGETQYF
TGCGCCAGCAGCCAAGATCTTTGGGGGGGCGGAGAGACCCAGTACTTC
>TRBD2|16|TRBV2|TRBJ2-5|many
CASSNERGEYQETQYF
TGTGCCAGCAGTAACGAGCGGGGGGAGTACCAAGAGACCCAGTACTTC
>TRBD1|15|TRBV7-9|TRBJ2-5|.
CASSSNRGHQETQYF
TGTGCCAGCAGCTCGAACAGGGGGCATCAAGAGACCCAGTACTTC
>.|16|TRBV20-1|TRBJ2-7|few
CSARSMFTGSTYEQYF
TGCAGTGCCCGCTCTATGTTCACAGGTTCGACCTACGAGCAGTACTTC
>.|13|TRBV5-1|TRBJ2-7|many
CASCQEGSYEQYF
TGCGCCAGCTGTCAGGAAGGATCCTACGAGCAGTACTTC
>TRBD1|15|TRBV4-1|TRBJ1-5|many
CASSQGQGSNQPQHF
TGCGCCAGCAGCCAAGGACAGGGGAGCAATCAGCCCCAGCATTTT
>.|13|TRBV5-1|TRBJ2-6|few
CASRESGANVLTF
TGCGCCAGCAGGGAGTCTGGGGCCAACGTCCTGACTTTC
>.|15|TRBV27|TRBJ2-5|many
CASSLSLRPSETQYF
TGTGCCAGCAGTTTATCTCTTCGACCGAGCGAGACCCAGTACTTC
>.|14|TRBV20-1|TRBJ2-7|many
CSARGGERPDEQYF
TGCAGTGCTAGGGGGGGTGAACGTCCCGACGAGCAGTACTTC
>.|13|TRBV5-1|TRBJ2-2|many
CASSLGAFGELFF
TGCGCCAGCAGCTTGGGGGCCTTCGGGGAGCTGTTTTTT
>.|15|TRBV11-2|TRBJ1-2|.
CASSLGFDAGYGYTF
TGTGCCAGCAGCTTAGGGTTCGACGCCGGATATGGCTACACCTTC
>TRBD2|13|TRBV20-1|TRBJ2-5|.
CSATRGGQETQYF
TGCAGTGCTACCCGCGGGGGACAAGAGACCCAGTACTTC
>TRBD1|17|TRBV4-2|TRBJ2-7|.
CASSQEGGTGGVYERYF
TGTGCCAGCAGCCAAGAAGGGGGGACAGGGGGGGTTTACGAGCGGTACTTC
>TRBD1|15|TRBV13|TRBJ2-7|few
CASSTGQGALYEQYF
TGTGCCAGCAGCACGGGACAGGGGGCGTTGTACGAGCAGTACTTC
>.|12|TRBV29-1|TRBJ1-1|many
CSVQGMNTEAFF
TGCAGCGTACAGGGTATGAACACTGAAGCTTTCTTT
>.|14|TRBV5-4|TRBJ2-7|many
CASTPTDRPYEQYF
TGTGCCAGCACCCCGACGGACAGACCCTACGAGCAGTACTTC
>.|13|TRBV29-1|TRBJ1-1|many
CSVKAQVATEAFF
TGCAGCGTTAAAGCCCAGGTCGCCACTGAAGCTTTCTTT
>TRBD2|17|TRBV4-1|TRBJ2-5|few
CASSQGLAGVGGETQYF
TGCGCCAGCAGCCAAGGACTAGCGGGGGTAGGAGGAGAGACCCAGTACTTC
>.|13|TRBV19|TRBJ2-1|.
CASSIGGDNEQFF
TGTGCCAGTAGTATCGGCGGGGACAATGAGCAGTTCTTC